Each of the 13 T cell receptor beta chains below was sequenced from the same sample in a study of memory CD4+ T cells and cytomegalovirus serostatus. Sequencing used immunoSEQ multiplex PCR; TCRdb keeps in-frame clones, though not all of them. In the table there are 50,000 to 75,000 clones, 75% to 85% of which are singletons. The sort gate was single viable CD3+CD4+CD8-CD45RO+ cells for memory CD4+ T cells. Source material: memory CD4+ T cells from blood. Receptors were obtained from an adult in good health and CMV-seronegative.

The CDR3 loop reads CAWHRQGAPNTEAFF. The CDR3 DNA reads as TGTGCCTGGCATAGACAGGGGGCGCCGAACACTGAAGCTTTCTTT. This chain connects TRBV30 to TRBJ1-1; 10 bases align to TRBD1. V was pared by 5 bases and J by 1 base, with 7 bases of the junction left unmatched. CDR3 length equals 15 residues. Germline CDR1 GTSNPN, CDR2 SVGIG (reference sequence). The entire variable domain, with the rest obtained from reference TRBV30 and TRBJ1-1, is as follows: SQTIHQWPATLVQPVGSPLSLECTVEGTSNPNLYWYRQAAGRGLQLLFYSVGIGQISSEVPQNLSASRPQDRQFILSSKKLLLSDSGFYLCAWHRQGAPNTEAFFGQGTRLTVV.

The V call is TRBV30, the J call TRBJ2-5; TRBD1 matches at 10 bases. Germline CDR1 reads GTSNPN; CDR2 reads SVGIG (reference sequence). This CDR3 is 16 amino acids long. The V and J ends lost 5 bases and 2 bases, in that order; junction bases with no gene match: 11. CDR3 nucleotide sequence: TGTGCCTGGGGGGGAGCGGGGACAGGGGATCAAGAGACCCAGTACTTC. The encoded protein is CAWGGAGTGDQETQYF.

The J gene is TRBJ1-1, the V gene TRBV15, with 9 bases lining up with TRBD1. Germline CDR1 is LNHNV and CDR2 is YYDKDF (reference sequence). V shed 5 bases, J shed 2 bases, and the junction held 9 bases outside the gene matches. This CDR3 spans 16 amino acids. The CDR3 bases are TGTGCCACCAGCGGACTCCGGGACAGGGATAACACTGAAGCTTTCTTT. This encodes CATSGLRDRDNTEAFF.

In its sample, this clone was seen once. The V and J genes are TRBV5-4 and TRBJ2-1; a possible D gene is TRBD2 (6 bases). Germline assignment: CDR1 SGHNT and CDR2 YYREEE (reference sequence). This CDR3 is 15 amino acids long. V gave up 2 bases and J gave up 3 bases, with 12 bases separating them. This CDR3 is CASSFPASVYNEQFF. CDR3 DNA sequence: TGTGCCAGCAGCTTTCCGGCTAGCGTCTACAATGAGCAGTTCTTC.

The V gene is TRBV28, the J gene TRBJ1-1; D is possibly TRBD1 (5 bases). V lost 6 bases and J lost 4, with 15 bases in between. CDR1 and CDR2 (germline): MDHEN, SYDVKM. The CDR3 has 14 amino acids. The CDR3 coding sequence is TGTGCCAGCAGGGGAGGGACTTGGCGCACTGAAGCTTTCTTT. Translation gives CASRGGTWRTEAFF.

The genes are TRBV29-1 and TRBJ1-1; D gene ambiguous. The length of the CDR3 is 15 residues. Trimming removed 0 bases at V and 1 base at J, with 12 bases between. Germline V gene data show CDR1 as SQVTM and CDR2 as ANQGSEA. The CDR3 region has the DNA TGCAGCGTTGAAGATACAGCGCCCCCGAACACTGAAGCTTTCTTT. This gives the protein CSVEDTAPPNTEAFF.

The rearrangement uses TRBV19 and TRBJ1-3; D is uncertain. The germline gives CDR1 LNHDA, CDR2 SQIVND (reference sequence). There are 14 residues in the CDR3. V gave up 2 bases and J gave up 0 bases, with 5 bases separating them. CDR3 nucleotide sequence: TGTGCCAGTAGTATATTGGGCTCTGGAAACACCATATATTTT. It codes for CASSILGSGNTIYF. Combining the CDR3 with reference TRBV19 and TRBJ1-3 gives the whole variable domain DGGITQSPKYLFRKEGQNVTLSCEQNLNHDAMYWYRQDPGQGLRLIYYSQIVNDFQKGDIAEGYSVSREKKESFPLTVTSAQKNPTAFYLCASSILGSGNTIYFGEGSWLTVV.

V and J are TRBV5-1 and TRBJ2-1, with unresolved D. CDR3 length equals 15 residues. Trimming took off 0 bases at V and 2 bases at J, with 9 bases between the two ends. CDR1 and CDR2 from the germline V gene are SGHRS and YFSETQ. Here the CDR3 DNA reads TGCGCCAGCAGCTTGGGTGATCTGCCCTACAATGAGCAGTTCTTC. Translated: CASSLGDLPYNEQFF.

This rearrangement joins TRBV29-1 to TRBJ2-5; TRBD2 agrees at 7 bases. The CDR3 consists of 13 residues. The germline CDR1 and CDR2 sequences are SQVTM and ANQGSEA. V shed 6 bases and J 0 bases; nucleotides not matched to a gene: 4. For the CDR3, the DNA is TGCAGCGTGGCTGGGACTAACCAAGAGACCCAGTACTTC. This sequence encodes CSVAGTNQETQYF.

J is TRBJ2-1 and V is TRBV30; D not resolved. Deletions cut 1 base from V and 3 bases from J, with 13 bases between. The V gene's germline CDR1 is GTSNPN and CDR2 SVGIG (reference sequence). The CDR3 has 15 residues. CDR3 DNA: TGTGCCTGGAGTGCCGGGCCACCAAACTACAATGAGCAGTTCTTC. It specifies CAWSAGPPNYNEQFF.

J is TRBJ1-5 and V is TRBV27; D ambiguous. V lost 1 base, J lost 2 bases, and 6 bases lay in between. CDR1 is MNHEY, CDR2 SMNVEV, per germline (reference sequence). The CDR3 has 14 residues. The CDR3 here is CASSLLSGNQPQHF. The CDR3 DNA follows: TGTGCCAGCAGTTTATTGAGCGGCAATCAGCCCCAGCATTTT.

This clone was counted between two and nine times. V and J are TRBV6-1 and TRBJ2-1, with 11 bases aligning to TRBD2. The CDR3 consists of 15 residues. Per the germline V gene, CDR1 is MNHNS and CDR2 is SASEGT. The V and J ends lost 1 base and 6 bases, in that order; junction bases with no gene match: 2. The CDR3 DNA is TGTGCCAGCAGTGAAGTTAGCGGGGGGGCCAATGAGCAGTTCTTC. As protein: CASSEVSGGANEQFF.

V and J are TRBV18 and TRBJ2-2; D unresolved. This CDR3 is built from 15 residues. Germline CDR1 KGHSH, CDR2 LQKENI. The V end lost 1 base, the J end lost 1 base, and 7 bases lay between the germline ends. The CDR3 region is CASSPQGQNTGELFF. Here the CDR3 DNA reads TGTGCCAGCTCACCACAGGGCCAGAACACCGGGGAGCTGTTTTTT.